A single sample is the source of the 32 T cell receptor beta chains below, sequenced in a study of T cell responses to AZD1222 COVID-19 vaccine. Clones were read by immunoSEQ multiplex PCR, and TCRdb kept only the in-frame ones, dropping some. There are some 63,000 clones in the sample; roughly nine tenths occur only once, and roughly 6.1% lies in the top ten. Sequencing used peripheral blood, obtained 28 days after the second AZD1222 dose. These receptors were collected from an adult who received the AZD1222 COVID-19 vaccine.

The genes are TRBV28 and TRBJ2-1; tentative D call: TRBD2 (7 bases). V was trimmed by 6 bases and J by 3 bases, leaving 18 bases between them. This CDR3 comprises 16 residues. Germline lookup yields CDR1 MDHEN and CDR2 SYDVKM. DNA for the CDR3: TGTGCCAGCAGCCTACTAGGGGGGGGCAACTACAATGAGCAGTTCTTC. It yields the protein CASSLLGGGNYNEQFF.

The rearrangement joins TRBV6-5 to TRBJ2-7; 7 bases line up with TRBD1. CDR3 length: 14 amino acids. Germline values: CDR1 MNHEY, CDR2 SVGAGI. V lost 6 bases and J lost 2; bases outside the gene matches: 7. CDR3 amino acids: CASSQQGKPYEQYF. In DNA form, the CDR3 reads TGTGCCAGCAGCCAACAGGGGAAGCCCTACGAGCAGTACTTC.

This chain joins TRBV4-3 and TRBJ2-1; D perhaps matches TRBD2 (7 bases). Germline V gives CDR1 LGHNA, CDR2 YSLEER. This CDR3 contains 15 residues. The V gene lost 2 bases and the J gene lost 8 bases, with 16 bases spanning the gap. CDR3 loop: CASSQTTGGWDEQFF. Here the CDR3 DNA reads TGCGCCAGCAGCCAAACTACGGGGGGCTGGGATGAGCAGTTCTTC.

This clone was seen just once. The chain has TRBV12-5 and TRBJ2-3, with 8 bases that match TRBD2. The V segment lost 8 bases and the J segment 12 bases; nucleotides outside the gene matches: 10. This CDR3 has 12 residues. CDR1 is LGHNT and CDR2 is FRNRAP in the germline V gene. In DNA form, the CDR3 reads TGTGCTAGTTCTACGGCGGGGACTAGTCAGTATTTT. Translation: CASSTAGTSQYF. Full variable domain (rest looked up from reference TRBV12-5 and TRBJ2-3): DARVTQTPRHKVTEMGQEVTMRCQPILGHNTVFWYRQTMMQGLELLAYFRNRAPLDDSGMPKDRFSAEMPDATLATLKIQPSEPRDSAVYFCASSTAGTSQYFGPGTRLTVL.

V is TRBV30 and J is TRBJ1-6; 7 bases align to TRBD1. V was pared by 3 bases and J by 8 bases, with 13 bases of the junction left unmatched. The CDR3 is made up of 16 amino acids. The germline V gene encodes CDR1 GTSNPN and CDR2 SVGIG (reference sequence). CDR3: CAWSTGQSGGYSPLHF. In nucleotides, the CDR3 is TGTGCCTGGAGCACAGGGCAATCAGGGGGGTATTCACCCCTCCACTTT.

The chain employs TRBV27 and TRBJ1-2, with D possibly matching TRBD1 (5 bases). This CDR3 comprises 17 residues. Trimming pared 5 bases from V and 1 base from J, leaving 20 bases between. Germline CDR1 reads MNHEY; CDR2 reads SMNVEV (reference sequence). The CDR3 sequence: CASSLTPGRGINYGYTF. In DNA, the CDR3 is TGTGCCAGCAGTCTAACACCCGGACGGGGGATTAACTATGGCTACACCTTC.

V gene TRBV5-6 combines with J gene TRBJ2-5; D remains ambiguous. CDR1 is SGHDT, CDR2 YYEEEE, per germline. The V end lost 1 base, the J end lost 7 bases, and 11 bases lay between the germline ends. CDR3 length: 13 residues. DNA for the CDR3: TGTGCCAGCAGCTTGATGCCAGACGGGACCCAGTACTTC. As protein: CASSLMPDGTQYF.

This chain links TRBV18 with TRBJ2-1, with D possibly matching TRBD1 (6 bases). This CDR3 spans 14 amino acids. Germline V gene sequence: CDR1 KGHSH, CDR2 LQKENI. Deletions cut 3 bases from V and 5 bases from J, with 11 bases between. CDR3 residues: CASSPIPGDNEQFF. DNA of the CDR3: TGTGCCAGCTCACCTATTCCAGGGGACAATGAGCAGTTCTTC.

This clone was observed once. The V gene is TRBV1, the J gene TRBJ2-5. TRBV1 counts as a pseudogene. This CDR3 has 15 residues. DNA for the CDR3: TGCACCAGCAGCCAAGGGCTCGGGCGACAAGAGACCCAGTACTTC. Translated, it gives CTSSQGLGRQETQYF.

The CDR3 nucleotides are TGTGCCAGCAGCCGGGACCCAACCGGGGAGCTGTTTTTT. It specifies CASSRDPTGELFF. The V and J genes are TRBV5-6 and TRBJ2-2; the D call may be TRBD1 or TRBD2 (5 bases each). Germline V lookup: CDR1 SGHDT, CDR2 YYEEEE. Trimming took 4 bases from V and 5 from J, leaving 9 bases between them. The CDR3 extends over 13 amino acids. Based on the CDR3 plus reference TRBV5-6 and TRBJ2-2, the full variable domain is DAGVTQSPTHLIKTRGQQVTLRCSPKSGHDTVSWYQQALGQGPQFIFQYYEEEERQRGNFPDRFSGHQFPNYSSELNVNALLLGDSALYLCASSRDPTGELFFGEGSRLTVL.

This rearrangement joins TRBV10-1 to TRBJ2-7; the D is unclear. This CDR3 has 13 amino acids. Trimming cost V 3 bases and J 3 bases, with 9 bases left between them. CDR1 and CDR2 (germline): WNHNN, SYGVQD (reference sequence). The CDR3 loop reads CASSDGQDYEQYF. The DNA for the CDR3 is TGCGCCAGCAGTGACGGGCAGGACTACGAGCAGTACTTC.

The CDR3 reads CASRGSSGNQPQHF. The CDR3 DNA is TGTGCCAGCAGAGGTTCATCAGGGAATCAGCCCCAGCATTTT. The chain couples TRBV6-5 to TRBJ1-5; TRBD1 might be the D (5 bases). CDR3 length equals 14 residues. Trimming pared 6 bases from V and 4 bases from J, leaving 13 bases between. Germline loops: CDR1 MNHEY, CDR2 SVGAGI.

V usage is TRBV28 and J usage is TRBJ2-3; D may be TRBD1 (5 bases). This CDR3 is built from 15 residues. From germline, CDR1 is MDHEN and CDR2 SYDVKM. Between the trimmed V and J ends, which lost 4 bases and 1 base, there was a span of 12 bases. The DNA of the CDR3 is TGTGCCAGCAGTTGGGGCTTACTTCGCACAGATACGCAGTATTTT. Translation: CASSWGLLRTDTQYF.

The chain couples TRBV7-8 to TRBJ1-2; 9 bases line up with TRBD1. Germline trimming cut 3 bases from V and 2 bases from J; bases unmatched to any gene: 4. The CDR3 has 15 residues. CDR1 SGHVS and CDR2 FQNEAQ come from the germline V gene. The CDR3 nucleotides read TGTGCCAGCAGCTTCACAACAGGGGGCAACTATGGCTACACCTTC. This codes for CASSFTTGGNYGYTF.

The sample holds one count of this clone. V is TRBV6-1 and J is TRBJ1-4; D is perhaps TRBD1 (5 bases). Germline V lookup: CDR1 MNHNS, CDR2 SASEGT. V was trimmed by 1 base and J by 4 bases, leaving 13 bases between them. CDR3 size: 16 residues. CDR3 sequence reads: CASSEDPRQINEKLFF. The DNA for the CDR3 is TGTGCCAGCAGTGAAGACCCTAGACAGATTAATGAAAAACTGTTTTTT.

This clone was counted a single time. The chain joins TRBV27 to TRBJ2-1; TRBD2 matches at 8 bases. The V and J ends lost 1 base and 4 bases, in that order; junction bases with no gene match: 6. The CDR3 contains 16 residues. From germline, CDR1 is MNHEY and CDR2 SMNVEV (reference sequence). CDR3 protein: CASSLLPGLDYNEQFF. DNA for the CDR3: TGTGCCAGCAGTTTATTACCGGGACTAGATTACAATGAGCAGTTCTTC.

This chain connects TRBV5-8 to TRBJ2-7; D gene unclear. The CDR3 is made up of 11 amino acids. The V gene's germline CDR1 is SGHTS and CDR2 YDEGEE. Between the trimmed V and J ends, which lost 4 bases and 2 bases, there was a span of 4 bases. CDR3 sequence (DNA): TGTGCCAGCAGCCAAACCTACGAGCAGTACTTC. It yields the protein CASSQTYEQYF.

This chain joins TRBV18 and TRBJ1-1; possibly TRBD1 for D (5 bases). The CDR3 consists of 13 residues. V gave up 4 bases and J gave up 6 bases, with 12 bases separating them. Germline values: CDR1 KGHSH, CDR2 LQKENI. CDR3 protein: CASSLEGRAEAFF. CDR3 coding DNA: TGTGCCAGCTCACTAGAGGGGCGTGCTGAAGCTTTCTTT.

The chain joins TRBV3-1 (or the pseudogene TRBV3-2) to TRBJ2-5; the D gene is possibly TRBD2 (5 bases). Between the trimmed V and J ends, which lost 7 bases and 1 base, there was a span of 13 bases. Germline V gives CDR1 LGHDT, CDR2 YNNKEL (reference sequence). This CDR3 is 14 amino acids long. This CDR3 reads CASTRQAVQETQYF. The CDR3, as DNA: TGTGCCAGCACCCGGCAAGCGGTCCAAGAGACCCAGTACTTC.

The chain links TRBV19 to TRBJ2-1; D remains unclear. The V gene lost 3 bases and the J gene lost 7 bases, with 7 bases spanning the gap. The CDR3 is 12 amino acids. Germline-derived CDR1 and CDR2 are LNHDA and SQIVND (reference sequence). The CDR3 nucleotides read TGTGCCAGTAGTATCCGCCCTAATGAGCAGTTCTTC. It specifies CASSIRPNEQFF.

The chain is built from TRBV4-1 and TRBJ1-2; the D gene is possibly TRBD1 (5 bases). Trimming stripped 0 bases from V and 4 bases from J, with 15 bases between. The CDR3 loop spans 16 amino acids. Germline CDR1 reads MGHRA; CDR2 reads YSYEKL. CDR3 in amino acids: CASSQDWADGGYGYTF. Written as DNA, the CDR3 is TGCGCCAGCAGCCAAGATTGGGCAGACGGGGGCTATGGCTACACCTTC.

The chain combines TRBV7-2 with TRBJ1-2; D is unresolved. Trimming pared 1 base from V and 4 bases from J, leaving 4 bases between. The CDR3 covers 12 residues. Germline CDR1 reads SGHTA; CDR2 reads FQGNSA. The CDR3 DNA is TGTGCCAGCAGCTTAGAAAGCTATGGCTACACCTTC. It is translated as CASSLESYGYTF. Supplemented by reference TRBV7-2 and TRBJ1-2, the full variable domain reads GAGVSQSPSNKVTEKGKDVELRCDPISGHTALYWYRQSLGQGLEFLIYFQGNSAPDKSGLPSDRFSAERTGGSVSTLTIQRTQQEDSAVYLCASSLESYGYTFGSGTRLTVV.

In nucleotides, the CDR3 is TGTGCCAGCAGCCCTAGCGGGGGGCTAACCTACAATGAGCAGTTCTTC. It is translated as CASSPSGGLTYNEQFF. The rearrangement links TRBV11-3 to TRBJ2-1; the match to TRBD2 covers 11 bases. The CDR3 covers 16 residues. Germline loops: CDR1 SGHNT, CDR2 YENEEA. Unmatched junction bases numbered 5, after V lost 5 bases and J lost 2 bases.

The V gene is TRBV12-3 or TRBV12-4, the J gene TRBJ1-6; D is ambiguous. There are 13 residues in the CDR3. Between the trimmed V and J ends, which lost 5 bases and 9 bases, there was a span of 11 bases. The CDR3, as DNA: TGTGCCAGCAGTCGCGGTCTTACTTCACCCCTCCACTTT. Encoded protein: CASSRGLTSPLHF.

The CDR3 DNA sequence: TGCAGCGTAAGGGACTACGAGCAGTACTTC. Residues: CSVRDYEQYF. The chain joins TRBV29-1 to TRBJ2-7; D is ambiguous. CDR3 size: 10 residues. Germline CDR1 is SQVTM and CDR2 is ANQGSEA. The ends were cut back, 6 bases at V and 3 bases at J, with 6 bases in the middle.

The chain is built from TRBV27 and TRBJ1-1; TRBD1 might be the D (5 bases). CDR1 is MNHEY and CDR2 is SMNVEV in the germline V gene (reference sequence). This CDR3 region has 13 residues. V lost 5 bases and J lost 5, with 12 bases in between. In DNA form, the CDR3 reads TGTGCCAGCAGTCCATACGACAGAACTGAAGCTTTCTTT. Residues: CASSPYDRTEAFF.

This clone was counted between two and nine times. The chain is built from TRBV30 and TRBJ1-5; D may be TRBD1 (6 bases). Germline loops: CDR1 GTSNPN, CDR2 SVGIG (reference sequence). CDR3 length: 16 residues. The ends were cut back, 0 bases at V and 0 bases at J, with 12 bases in the middle. CDR3 in DNA: TGTGCCTGGAGTGTCTGGGACAAACATAGCAATCAGCCCCAGCATTTT. Translated: CAWSVWDKHSNQPQHF.

The rearrangement links TRBV7-2 to TRBJ2-1; no definite D call. Germline V CDR1 and CDR2: SGHTA, FQGNSA. Trimming shortened V by 7 bases and J by 7 bases, and 11 bases separated the two germline ends. The CDR3 extends over 12 amino acids. CDR3 DNA: TGTGCCAGCAACTTCCCGGGTAATGAGCAGTTCTTC. Encoded protein: CASNFPGNEQFF.

The rearrangement links TRBV10-1 to TRBJ2-3; 12 bases map to TRBD2. Trimming took 5 bases from V and 3 from J; bases not matched to a gene: 6. The CDR3 totals 16 residues. Germline V gives CDR1 WNHNN, CDR2 SYGVQD (reference sequence). CDR3 nucleotide sequence: TGCGCCAGCAGTCCACGGACTAGCGGGATTACAGATACGCAGTATTTT. Protein: CASSPRTSGITDTQYF.

This clone was seen just once. The rearrangement joins TRBV9 to TRBJ1-1; the D gene is possibly TRBD1 (5 bases). The germline V gene has CDR1 SGDLS and CDR2 YYNGEE. V lost 1 base and J lost 4, with 17 bases in between. The CDR3 extends over 16 amino acids. The CDR3: CASSVLGLSLGTEAFF. For the CDR3, the DNA is TGTGCCAGCAGCGTACTGGGACTCTCTCTGGGCACTGAAGCTTTCTTT.

The chain couples TRBV12-5 to TRBJ2-5, with 7 bases fitting TRBD2. V lost 3 bases to trimming and J lost 4 bases; unmatched junction nucleotides: 8. Per germline, CDR1 LGHNT and CDR2 FRNRAP. CDR3 length: 15 amino acids. The CDR3 here is CASGFNAGTTETQYF. CDR3 bases: TGTGCTAGTGGTTTTAACGCCGGGACTACAGAGACCCAGTACTTC.

The chain combines TRBV29-1 with TRBJ1-1; 7 nucleotides agree with TRBD1. The germline V gene encodes CDR1 SQVTM and CDR2 ANQGSEA. V lost 7 bases and J lost 4; bases outside the gene matches: 6. The CDR3 contains 12 residues. CDR3 sequence: CSARQGPTEAFF. CDR3 DNA: TGCAGCGCTCGACAGGGCCCCACTGAAGCTTTCTTT. Full variable domain (outside the CDR3, taken from reference TRBV29-1 and TRBJ1-1): SAVISQKPSRDICQRGTSLTIQCQVDSQVTMMFWYRQQPGQSLTLIATANQGSEATYESGFVIDKFPISRPNLTFSTLTVSNMSPEDSSIYLCSARQGPTEAFFGQGTRLTVV.